This T cell receptor beta chain was recovered during a study of T cells in Graves' hyperthyroidism and ophthalmopathy. Not enrolled were patients with uncontrolled infection, other autoimmune disease, pregnancy or lactation. CDR3 length: 15 residues. The ends lost 6 bases at V and 2 bases at J; junction bases unmatched: 5. The germline gives CDR1 MNHNS, CDR2 SASEGT. From RNA transcripts, TCR beta CDR3 regions were amplified. The TCR CDR3 was amplified in a first-round RT-PCR using the HTBI primer set. TCRdb reanalysed the multiplex PCR reads using MiXCR and keeps one entry per CDR3 protein. The data contain around 340,000 distinct CDR3 sequences, around 23% of them singletons. Regarding the study as a whole: Blood also contained most expanded thyroid clonotypes above 0.001. A model of 13 V-J features distinguished ophthalmopathy from stable hyperthyroidism.

This clonotype appeared many times. The antigen remains unidentified. J is TRBJ2-2 and V is TRBV6-1; 8 positions match TRBD2. The specimen was blood. The source of this sequence is a woman aged 50 to 65 with Graves' hyperthyroidism. CDR3 residues: CASSFSGENTGELFF. The DNA for the CDR3 is TGTGCCAGCAGCTTTAGCGGGGAAAACACCGGGGAGCTGTTTTTT.